A selection of T cell receptor beta chains follows, all from one sample in a study of blood T cell repertoires in COVID-19. Assay: immunoSEQ multiplex PCR; the TCRdb copy retains only in-frame clones and omits some. The sample carries nearly 110,000 clones, around nine tenths recorded once. Sequencing was carried out using peripheral blood. These TCRs come from a woman aged 30 to 39 with acute or convalescent COVID-19. Both conserved end residues are part of each CDR3. D genes are given only for firm matches. Clone size is stated in some rows and not others, as once, few, many or a class when expanded.

TRBV5-8	once	TRBJ1-5	NA	TGTGCCAGCAGCTTGGGGGCCCGACAGGCAAGGGGTCATCAGCCCCAGCATTTT	CASSLGARQARGHQPQHF
TRBV7-2	NA	TRBJ1-2	NA	TGTGCCAGCAGCTTAGAACACACAGCTAACTATGGCTACACCTTC	CASSLEHTANYGYTF
TRBV9	NA	TRBJ2-3	NA	TGTGCCAGCAGCGTAGGCCTAGGGGGCACAGATACGCAGTATTTT	CASSVGLGGTDTQYF
TRBV5-1	NA	TRBJ2-7	NA	TGCGCCAGCAGCTTACAAACTAGCAGCGTGGTAACCGTGCAGTACTTC	CASSLQTSSVVTVQYF
TRBV5-1	NA	TRBJ2-2	NA	TGCGCCAGCAGCTTGGGTGAAGGGAGGAACACCGGGGAGCTGTTTTTT	CASSLGEGRNTGELFF
TRBV19	NA	TRBJ2-1	TRBD2	TGTGCCAGCAGGCCTAGCGGGGGACATTACAATGAGCAGTTCTTC	CASRPSGGHYNEQFF
TRBV7-2	NA	TRBJ1-4	NA	TGTGCCAGCAGCTTCCTATCGAATGAAAAACTGTTTTTT	CASSFLSNEKLFF
TRBV11-3	NA	TRBJ2-1	NA	TGTGCCAGCAGCTTAGGAAAACCAGGGTTCAATGAGCAGTTCTTC	CASSLGKPGFNEQFF
TRBV7-3	once	TRBJ2-2	TRBD2	TGTGCCAGCAGCGCCTGGACTAGCGGGAAGACCGGGGAGCTGTTTTTT	CASSAWTSGKTGELFF
TRBV5-6	NA	TRBJ1-2	NA	TGTGCCAGCAGCTTGGGGGCGGGCTACACCTTC	CASSLGAGYTF
TRBV9	NA	TRBJ1-2	NA	TGTGCCAGCAGCGTAAGCGGTTTAGGAGGCTACACCTTC	CASSVSGLGGYTF
TRBV4-3	NA	TRBJ2-2	TRBD2	TGCGCCAGCAGCCAAGAACCTTGGGGGACTAGAAACACCGGGGAGCTGTTTTTT	CASSQEPWGTRNTGELFF
TRBV19	NA	TRBJ1-1	TRBD1	TGTGCCAGTACTTATGGACAGGGAGGTACTGAAGCTTTCTTT	CASTYGQGGTEAFF
TRBV5-1	few	TRBJ2-2	NA	TGCGCCAGCAGCTGGACGGGAGTTGCCGGGGAGCTGTTTTTT	CASSWTGVAGELFF
TRBV4-1	NA	TRBJ2-7	TRBD2	TGCGCCAGCAGCCAACGGAGCGGGAAGGGCTACGAGCAGTACTTC	CASSQRSGKGYEQYF
TRBV19	NA	TRBJ1-5	NA	TGTGCCAGTAGTAACCCGGAGGGTCCAGGGCAGCCCCAGCATTTT	CASSNPEGPGQPQHF
TRBV2	NA	TRBJ2-1	NA	TGTGCCAGCAAATCTCGGCGGGGAAACTCCTACAATGAGCAGTTCTTC	CASKSRRGNSYNEQFF
TRBV11-2	NA	TRBJ2-1	TRBD1	TGTGCCAGCAGCTTGTCCGTAGACAGGGTCAATGAGCAGTTCTTC	CASSLSVDRVNEQFF
TRBV15	NA	TRBJ2-7	NA	TGTGCCACCAGCAGAGATGGGCTACTCCTGGACGAGCAGTACTTC	CATSRDGLLLDEQYF
TRBV7-3	NA	TRBJ2-3	TRBD2	TGTGCCAGCAGCTTAAACCCCACTAGCGGGTTCACAGATACGCAGTATTTT	CASSLNPTSGFTDTQYF
TRBV3-1/TRBV3-2	NA	TRBJ1-4	NA	TGTGCCAGCAGCCAAGATGGGTACCTCCTCGGGGAACTGTTTTTT	CASSQDGYLLGELFF
TRBV29-1	NA	TRBJ2-5	TRBD2	TGCAGCGTGGCCGGGACTAGCTTCGAGACCCAGTACTTC	CSVAGTSFETQYF
TRBV7-6	NA	TRBJ1-2	TRBD1	TGTGCCAGCAGTCCGACGACAGGGGGCAACTATGGCTACACCTTC	CASSPTTGGNYGYTF
TRBV10-3	NA	TRBJ1-2	TRBD1	TGTGCCATCAGTGAGACAGGGGGCCATGGCTACACCTTC	CAISETGGHGYTF
TRBV5-5	NA	TRBJ1-5	TRBD1	TGTGCCAGCAGCGTGGACAGGGGGAATAATCAGCCCCAGCATTTT	CASSVDRGNNQPQHF
TRBV27	NA	TRBJ1-2	NA	TGTGCCAGCAGACACCCATCTTATGGCTACACCTTC	CASRHPSYGYTF
TRBV7-3	NA	TRBJ2-2	TRBD2	TGTGCCAGCAGGGTAGCGGGACTTAACACCGGGGAGCTGTTTTTT	CASRVAGLNTGELFF
TRBV30	NA	TRBJ1-3	NA	TGTGCCTGGAGTGTTACTGGAAACACCATATATTTT	CAWSVTGNTIYF
TRBV6-1	few	TRBJ1-4	TRBD1	TGTGCCAGCAGTGAAGTCTGGGACAGGGGTTACTTGGCTAATGAAAAACTGTTTTTT	CASSEVWDRGYLANEKLFF
TRBV4-3	NA	TRBJ1-2	NA	TGCGCCAGCAGCGAAAAGCCCCAGGGACTGAGTGGCTACACCTTC	CASSEKPQGLSGYTF
TRBV28	NA	TRBJ2-7	TRBD1	TGTGCCAGCAGAGACCCGGGACAGGGAGACTACGAGCAGTACTTC	CASRDPGQGDYEQYF
TRBV30	NA	TRBJ2-1	TRBD2	TGTGTATCGGGAGGGCTGTACAATGAGCAGTTCTTC	CVSGGLYNEQFF
TRBV9	NA	TRBJ2-5	TRBD2	TGTGCCAGCAGCGTAGGGGGAGCGGGAGGGAGGGAGACCCAGTACTTC	CASSVGGAGGRETQYF
TRBV29-1	NA	TRBJ1-1	NA	TGCAGCGTTCAGCCCGGGGGAAGGACTGAAGCTTTCTTT	CSVQPGGRTEAFF
TRBV6-1	NA	TRBJ1-3	TRBD1	TGTGCCAGCAGTGAAGCAGAGGGGGCGAGCGGAAACACCATATATTTT	CASSEAEGASGNTIYF
TRBV4-1	NA	TRBJ2-2	TRBD2	TGCGCCAGCAGCCAAGGGCCAGCGGGAGGGACCACCGGGGAGCTGTTTTTT	CASSQGPAGGTTGELFF
TRBV7-3	NA	TRBJ2-2	TRBD2	TGTGCCAGCAGCCTGACTAGCGGGGGGACCGGGAACACCGGGGAGCTGTTTTTT	CASSLTSGGTGNTGELFF
TRBV3-1/TRBV3-2	NA	TRBJ2-7	NA	TGTGCCAGCAGCCCAGCGAGGAACGAGCAGTACTTC	CASSPARNEQYF
TRBV6-2/TRBV6-3	NA	TRBJ1-5	NA	TGTGCCAGCAGTTACTACCAATTTCAGGGGACCCAGCATTTT	CASSYYQFQGTQHF
TRBV10-3	NA	TRBJ2-1	NA	TGTGCCATCAGTGAGTCGACATGGGACAATGAGCAGTTCTTC	CAISESTWDNEQFF
TRBV10-3	NA	TRBJ2-6	TRBD1	TGTGCCATCAGGCCAGGGACAGGGGGCGTCTCTGGGGCCAACGTCCTGACTTTC	CAIRPGTGGVSGANVLTF
TRBV10-3	NA	TRBJ1-2	NA	TGTGCCATCTGGCAGGGACAAGGCGGCTACACCTTC	CAIWQGQGGYTF
TRBV4-2	NA	TRBJ2-1	TRBD2	TGTGCCAGCAGCCAAGGGGAATTAGCGGGAAACGCGGATGAGCAGTTCTTC	CASSQGELAGNADEQFF
TRBV29-1	NA	TRBJ1-5	TRBD1	TGCAGCGTTGAAGAGGGGGGACAGAGTGAGCCCCAGCATTTT	CSVEEGGQSEPQHF
TRBV30	NA	TRBJ1-2	TRBD1	TGTGCCTGGAGTCGACCGGACAGGGGGTTACTCGTCTATGGCTACACCTTC	CAWSRPDRGLLVYGYTF
TRBV28	NA	TRBJ2-7	NA	TGTGCCAGCAGTAGACCTGGGCCCCCTTGGGAGCAGTACTTC	CASSRPGPPWEQYF
TRBV6-6	NA	TRBJ2-3	TRBD2	TGTGCCAGCAGTCAAATAACCGGGACTACGGGTGGAGGGAACTACGGGCAGTATTTT	CASSQITGTTGGGNYGQYF
TRBV11-3	NA	TRBJ2-5	NA	TGTGCCAAGCCCGGGACAACACAAGAGACCCAGTACTTC	CAKPGTTQETQYF
TRBV6-6	few	TRBJ2-1	NA	TGTGCCAGCAGTTATGAACAGGGATCCTACAATGAGCAGTTCTTC	CASSYEQGSYNEQFF
TRBV24-1	NA	TRBJ1-6	NA	TGTGCCACCAGTGTCATTGACAGCCTCCAGAGCTCCTATAATTCACCCCTCCACTTT	CATSVIDSLQSSYNSPLHF
TRBV2	NA	TRBJ1-5	TRBD1	TGTGCCAGCAGTCAAGACAGGGGGATCGGGCAGCCCCAGCATTTT	CASSQDRGIGQPQHF
TRBV5-1	NA	TRBJ2-7	TRBD1	TGCGCCAGCAGCTTGGAGGGGGCGGCCTACGAGCAGTACTTC	CASSLEGAAYEQYF
TRBV7-9	once	TRBJ1-1	TRBD1	TGTGCCAGCGGGGACTGGAGACAGGGCACTGAAGCTTTCTTT	CASGDWRQGTEAFF
TRBV7-3	once	TRBJ1-1	NA	TGTGCCAGCAGCGGGTACAGGGAAGGTGAAGCTTTCTTT	CASSGYREGEAFF
TRBV10-3	NA	TRBJ2-3	NA	TGTGCCATCAGTGAACCCGGACAGATCACAGATACGCAGTATTTT	CAISEPGQITDTQYF
TRBV28	NA	TRBJ2-7	TRBD2	TGTGCCAGCAACCCACTAGCGGGAAGCCCCGGTGAGCAGTACTTC	CASNPLAGSPGEQYF
TRBV10-2	NA	TRBJ2-3	TRBD1	TGCGCCAGCAGACCAGGGGGCGGCCCAGATACGCAGTATTTT	CASRPGGGPDTQYF
TRBV27	NA	TRBJ1-3	TRBD1	TGTGCCAGCAGTACCGGGACAGGGGCTGGAAACACCATATATTTT	CASSTGTGAGNTIYF
TRBV2	NA	TRBJ2-3	TRBD2	TGTGCCAGCAGTGAACTCCTAGCGGGGGGTTCGGATACGCAGTATTTT	CASSELLAGGSDTQYF